What follows are 10 T cell receptor beta chains derived from one specimen sequenced in a study of OX40 agonist ivuxolimab in advanced cancers. Assay: immunoSEQ multiplex PCR; the TCRdb copy retains only in-frame clones and omits some. The sample gives tens of thousands of clones, over 80% of which show up once; 5.5% to 7% is in the top ten. The sample in question was CD4+ or CD8+ T cells sorted from blood, obtained in a trial of the OX40 agonist ivuxolimab. These receptors were obtained from an adult with an advanced solid tumor such as melanoma, head and neck, liver or kidney cancer.

This sequence joins TRBV28 and TRBJ1-6; D not certain. The CDR3 loop spans 17 amino acids. V lost 3 bases to trimming and J lost 0 bases, with 12 bases between them. The germline CDR1 and CDR2 sequences are MDHEN and SYDVKM. The CDR3 is CASSLRRESSYNSPLHF. Written as DNA, the CDR3 is TGTGCCAGCAGTTTGAGAAGGGAGAGCTCCTATAATTCACCCCTCCACTTT.

Details on this clone: The identical CDR3 is also encoded by other nucleotide sequences in the sample. The chain couples TRBV4-2 to TRBJ2-3; no clear D. Per germline, CDR1 LGHNA and CDR2 YNFKEQ. Trimming pared 1 base from V and 6 bases from J, leaving 8 bases between. The CDR3 runs 13 residues. The CDR3 region has the DNA TGTGCCAGCAGCCAAGGGAGTTCGGATACGCAGTATTTT. This encodes CASSQGSSDTQYF.

The V call is TRBV18, the J call TRBJ1-4; D is possibly TRBD1 (6 bases). The CDR3 runs 13 residues. The V gene lost 6 bases and the J gene lost 6 bases, with 11 bases spanning the gap. Germline V gene lookup returns CDR1 KGHSH and CDR2 LQKENI. CDR3 sequence: CASSRHRDEKLFF. In DNA form, the CDR3 reads TGTGCCAGCTCCCGCCACAGGGATGAAAAACTGTTTTTT.

This chain links TRBV4-1 with TRBJ1-4, with D unresolved. The germline V and J ends were trimmed by 0 bases and 12 bases, with 17 bases remaining between them. The length of the CDR3 is 15 residues. CDR1 is MGHRA, CDR2 YSYEKL, per germline. The CDR3 protein is CASSQDLLSGAELFF. CDR3 DNA sequence: TGCGCCAGCAGCCAAGATCTGCTCTCCGGTGCGGAACTGTTTTTT.

Here the CDR3 DNA reads TGTGCCAGTAGTTCCCAACCGGGACAGGGGAATTCCGGGGAGCTGTTTTTT. It encodes CASSSQPGQGNSGELFF. The rearrangement links TRBV19 to TRBJ2-2; the match to TRBD1 covers 10 bases. Germline lookup yields CDR1 LNHDA and CDR2 SQIVND (reference sequence). J lost 6 bases, V lost 5 bases, and 12 bases had no gene match. The CDR3 consists of 17 residues.

The chain couples TRBV18 to TRBJ1-2; perhaps TRBD1 as D (6 bases). The CDR3 sequence is 15 residues long. V dropped 3 bases and J dropped 4 bases, with 15 bases sitting between them. Germline V gives CDR1 KGHSH, CDR2 LQKENI. This CDR3 reads CASSPPSQGTYGYTF. Written as DNA, the CDR3 is TGTGCCAGCTCACCCCCCTCACAGGGTACCTATGGCTACACCTTC.

This clone was counted only a few times. The V call is TRBV9, the J call TRBJ2-3, with 7 bases aligning to TRBD1. The CDR3 extends over 14 amino acids. After removal of 6 bases from V and 2 bases from J, the junction contained 6 bases not matched to a gene. The germline CDR1 and CDR2 sequences are SGDLS and YYNGEE. Here the CDR3 reads CASTKGASTDTQYF. In DNA, the CDR3 is TGTGCCAGCACCAAGGGGGCTTCCACAGATACGCAGTATTTT.

The rearrangement links TRBV6-5 to TRBJ2-7, with D uncertain. This CDR3 is 15 amino acids long. V was cut by 0 bases and J by 0 bases, with 9 bases left in between. CDR1 is MNHEY, CDR2 SVGAGI, per germline. Here the CDR3 DNA reads TGTGCCAGCAGTTACTCCGGATCTAGCTCCTACGAGCAGTACTTC. Translating gives CASSYSGSSSYEQYF.

V gene TRBV27 combines with J gene TRBJ2-3, with D hard to call. The CDR3 runs 15 residues. The germline V gene encodes CDR1 MNHEY and CDR2 SMNVEV (reference sequence). Trimming removed 5 bases from V and 0 bases from J, with 12 bases in between. The CDR3 spells CASSPIDASTDTQYF. The CDR3 nucleotides read TGTGCCAGCAGTCCGATTGACGCTAGCACAGATACGCAGTATTTT.

This clone has a handful of counts. DNA of the CDR3: TGTGCCAGTCACCAGGCCAGGGAACGAAATACGCAGTATTTT. It codes for CASHQARERNTQYF. V is TRBV19 and J is TRBJ2-3, with D possibly TRBD1 on 5 matching bases. The CDR3 has 14 residues. V lost 8 bases and J lost 7, with 19 bases in between. From germline, CDR1 is LNHDA and CDR2 SQIVND (reference sequence).